The present T cell receptor (beta chain) was sequenced within a study of blood T cell repertoires in COVID-19. Original methodology: Reference gene primer amplification in the assay estimated nucleated cell counts. The method was immunoSEQ multiplex PCR; TCRdb's version includes in-frame clones alone and lacks a portion of them. From that table come the V and J calls and clone size; the DNA was used to work out D and trimming. The sample includes more than 55,000 clones, around 87% of them seen just once. There are 14 residues in the CDR3. The germline gives CDR1 SEHNR, CDR2 FQNEAQ (reference sequence). Trimming left V 6 bases short and J 6 bases short, with 14 bases between.

The receptor's source is a man aged 55 to 69 with active or convalescent COVID-19. Material for sequencing was peripheral blood. The chain joins TRBV7-9 to TRBJ2-2; D ambiguous. CDR3 in amino acids: CASSPVSSPGELFF. The CDR3 DNA sequence: TGTGCCAGCAGTCCCGTGAGTAGTCCCGGGGAGCTGTTTTTT. The entire variable domain, with the rest obtained from reference TRBV7-9 and TRBJ2-2, is as follows: DTGVSQNPRHKITKRGQNVTFRCDPISEHNRLYWYRQTLGQGPEFLTYFQNEAQLEKSRLLSDRFSAERPKGSFSTLEIQRTEQGDSAMYLCASSPVSSPGELFFGEGSRLTVL.